The rows below give T cell receptor beta chains drawn from one sample of a study of T-cell reconstitution after alpha-beta-depleted transplantation in children. Via MiXCR, TCRdb re-called the PCR reads, giving one row per CDR3 protein. Here the sample spans about 610,000 distinct CDR3 sequences, 8% to 11% being singletons. The sample consisted of PBMCs from the stem cell graft donor, taken from the stem cell graft. Receptor source: a human donor who donated a stem cell graft to a child with acute myeloid leukemia. Each CDR3 is given with its conserved first and last residue. A D gene is named only where the DNA matches it firmly. Clone size is not always given. Where it is, it says once, few, many or a class for expanded clones.

TRBJ2-1 - - TRBV30 CAWSVLGVINEQFF TGTGCCTGGAGTGTACTCGGAGTAATCAATGAGCAGTTCTTC
TRBJ2-2 few - TRBV12-3/TRBV12-4 CASILGAGLNTGELFF TGTGCCAGCATCCTTGGGGCGGGGTTGAACACCGGGGAGCTGTTTTTT
TRBJ1-3 many - TRBV11-2 CASSPGLLGNTIYF TGTGCCAGCAGCCCAGGGTTGTTGGGAAACACCATATATTTT
TRBJ2-5 many TRBD2 TRBV20-1 CSARLAGGWETQYF TGCAGTGCTAGACTAGCGGGAGGGTGGGAGACCCAGTACTTC
TRBJ2-3 few - TRBV20-1 CSAEEGGPSTDTQYF TGCAGCGCCGAGGAGGGAGGCCCCAGCACAGATACGCAGTATTTT
TRBJ1-1 few TRBD1 TRBV3-1 CASTLQGANTEAFF TGTGCCAGCACTCTACAGGGGGCGAACACTGAAGCTTTCTTT
TRBJ2-5 - - TRBV29-1 CSVENLAQETQYF TGCAGCGTTGAAAACTTAGCCCAAGAGACCCAGTACTTC
TRBJ2-1 - TRBD1 TRBV20-1 CCARGGQGLSSYNEQFF TGCTGCGCTAGAGGTGGACAGGGCCTTAGCTCCTACAATGAGCAGTTCTTC
TRBJ2-1 - - TRBV12-3/TRBV12-4 CASSGSAVPGNEQFF TGTGCCAGCAGTGGGTCCGCTGTACCTGGCAATGAGCAGTTCTTC
TRBJ2-2 few - TRBV5-6 CASSLVTTGELFF TGTGCCAGCAGCTTGGTTACTACCGGGGAGCTGTTTTTT
TRBJ1-1 few - TRBV5-5 CASSLFWNTEAFF TGTGCCAGCAGCTTGTTTTGGAACACTGAAGCTTTCTTT
TRBJ2-4 few TRBD1 TRBV6-2/TRBV6-3 CASSFRRGLGKNIQYF TGTGCCAGCAGTTTCCGCAGGGGGCTTGGCAAAAACATTCAGTACTTC
TRBJ1-1 - - TRBV6-1 CASSPLGGPTEAFF TGTGCCAGCAGCCCCCTAGGGGGGCCAACTGAAGCTTTCTTT
TRBJ2-2 - TRBD2 TRBV12-3/TRBV12-4 CASSLWGPGGTGELFF TGTGCCAGCAGTTTATGGGGTCCGGGGGGAACCGGGGAGCTGTTTTTT
TRBJ2-5 few TRBD2 TRBV10-3 CAISPGLAGEETQYF TGTGCCATCAGCCCGGGACTAGCGGGAGAAGAGACCCAGTACTTC
TRBJ2-1 few TRBD1 TRBV13 CASSQNTGQRSSYNEQFF TGTGCCAGCAGCCAAAACACGGGACAGCGAAGCTCCTACAATGAGCAGTTCTTC
TRBJ1-1 few - TRBV10-3 CAISWGGQNTEAFF TGTGCCATCAGTTGGGGGGGGCAGAACACTGAAGCTTTCTTT
TRBJ2-7 - TRBD2 TRBV4-2 CASSQGLAGVSEQYF TGTGCCAGCAGCCAGGGACTAGCGGGAGTGAGCGAGCAGTACTTC
TRBJ2-6 many - TRBV20-1 CGGGAGANVLTF TGCGGGGGGGGCGCCGGGGCCAACGTCCTGACTTTC
TRBJ2-1 many TRBD2 TRBV6-2/TRBV6-3 CASMDSGISEQFF TGTGCCAGCATGGATAGCGGGATAAGTGAGCAGTTCTTC
TRBJ1-1 few TRBD1 TRBV7-8 CASSSRGPGAEAFF TGTGCCAGCAGCTCCAGGGGGCCCGGCGCGGAAGCTTTCTTT
TRBJ2-3 many TRBD2 TRBV5-1 CASRLAGGRDTQYF TGCGCCAGCAGACTAGCGGGAGGCAGAGATACGCAGTATTTT
TRBJ1-1 - - TRBV18 CASKRGMNTEAFF TGTGCCAGCAAACGGGGTATGAACACTGAAGCTTTCTTT
TRBJ1-2 few - TRBV4-3 CASSQDRMGYGYTF TGCGCCAGCAGCCAAGATAGGATGGGCTATGGCTACACCTTC
TRBJ2-7 - TRBD2 TRBV10-3 CAIGGTSWYEQYF TGTGCCATCGGGGGGACTAGCTGGTACGAGCAGTACTTC
TRBJ2-1 many - TRBV24-1 CATSDLTLGDEQFF TGTGCCACCAGTGATCTCACTCTGGGCGATGAGCAGTTCTTC
TRBJ1-2 many TRBD1 TRBV5-1 CASSFAQGPSSYGYTF TGCGCCAGCAGCTTCGCACAGGGGCCTTCTAGCTATGGCTACACCTTC
TRBJ2-7 few TRBD2 TRBV7-2 CASSTQREAPYEQYF TGTGCCAGCAGCACCCAGCGGGAAGCCCCCTACGAGCAGTACTTC
TRBJ2-3 - - TRBV7-9 CASSQTIGANTQYF TGTGCCAGCAGCCAAACCATAGGCGCGAATACGCAGTATTTT
TRBJ2-3 few TRBD2 TRBV2 CASRPQLAVGDTQYF TGTGCCAGCAGACCCCAACTAGCGGTAGGAGATACGCAGTATTTT
TRBJ2-1 few - TRBV29-1 CSHSGATYNEQFF TGCAGCCACTCCGGGGCTACCTACAATGAGCAGTTCTTC
TRBJ1-2 - - TRBV12-3/TRBV12-4 CASSLGAGSSNYGYTF TGTGCCAGCAGTTTAGGGGCCGGGTCTTCTAACTATGGCTACACCTTC
TRBJ2-7 - TRBD2 TRBV20-1 CSARTSGVLYEQYF TGCAGTGCTAGGACTAGCGGGGTCTTGTACGAGCAGTACTTC
TRBJ1-1 few - TRBV24-1 CATSDTGPMNTEAFF TGTGCCACCAGTGATACGGGGCCCATGAACACTGAAGCTTTCTTT
TRBJ2-5 few TRBD1 TRBV18 CASSSTQQGALRETQYF TGTGCCAGCTCATCCACCCAACAGGGGGCGCTTCGGGAGACCCAGTACTTC
TRBJ2-7 few - TRBV6-1 CASRSRGLGTYEQYF TGTGCCAGCAGGAGCAGGGGTTTAGGCACCTACGAGCAGTACTTC
TRBJ2-7 few - TRBV12-3/TRBV12-4 CASSFTHSPGEQYF TGTGCCAGCAGTTTTACACACAGTCCGGGCGAGCAGTACTTC
TRBJ1-1 many TRBD1 TRBV12-3/TRBV12-4 CASRRTGPTEAFF TGTGCCAGCAGGAGGACAGGGCCTACCGAAGCTTTCTTT
TRBJ2-1 many - TRBV11-2 CASSVDYSYEQFF TGTGCCAGCAGCGTGGACTATTCGTACGAGCAGTTCTTC
TRBJ1-2 - TRBD1 TRBV20-1 CSAITGVGGGYTF TGCAGTGCTATCACAGGGGTCGGTGGTGGCTACACCTTC
TRBJ2-3 - TRBD2 TRBV6-5 CASGLLTGGTQYF TGTGCCAGCGGACTCCTGACGGGGGGTACGCAGTATTTT
TRBJ1-5 - - TRBV4-3 CASSQDSTNNQPQHF TGCGCCAGCAGCCAAGATAGTACGAACAATCAGCCCCAGCATTTT
TRBJ2-7 few TRBD2 TRBV20-1 CSAPGTTSYEQYF TGCAGTGCCCCCGGGACTACAAGCTACGAGCAGTACTTC
TRBJ1-1 many - TRBV10-3 CAISPGGWEAFF TGTGCCATCAGCCCGGGGGGCTGGGAAGCTTTCTTT
TRBJ2-7 few - TRBV12-3/TRBV12-4 CASTLQDTYEQYF TGTGCCAGCACCTTACAGGATACCTACGAGCAGTACTTC
TRBJ2-7 - TRBD2 TRBV7-2 CASSFSGGRSPYEQYF TGTGCCAGCAGCTTCTCTGGCGGGAGGTCCCCCTACGAGCAGTACTTC